The TCR beta chain under discussion was sequenced for a study of blood T cell repertoires in COVID-19. This CDR3 spans 19 amino acids. V trimming: 0 bases; J trimming: 0 bases; junction bases outside the gene matches: 3. Germline V CDR1 and CDR2: MGHRA, YSYEKL. The method was immunoSEQ multiplex PCR; TCRdb's version includes in-frame clones alone and lacks a portion of them. The top ten hold approximately 15% of the sample, which has about 140,000 clones, roughly 80% seen once. The specimen was peripheral blood. The gene calls are TRBV4-1 and TRBJ2-2, with 14 bases fitting TRBD2. This sequence originates from a man over 45 with acute or convalescent COVID-19. CDR3 nucleotides: TGCGCCAGCAGCCAAGAACGACTAGCGGGGGGGGCGAACACCGGGGAGCTGTTTTTT. Translation: CASSQERLAGGANTGELFF.